One sample yielded the 3 T cell receptor beta chains listed below, sequenced in a study of T cell repertoires in cytomegalovirus infection. TCRdb reanalysed the reads using MiXCR and keeps one entry per CDR3 protein. The repertoire holds 170,000 or so distinct CDR3 sequences, with approximately 14% as singletons. The sample was PBMCs. These receptors all come from a human donor in good health (CMV status not recorded). Some clones in this sample may be carry-over from other donors' samples.

This clonotype was found a few times. J is TRBJ2-7 and V is TRBV25-1, with D perhaps TRBD2 (6 bases). From germline, CDR1 is MGHDK and CDR2 SYGVNS. Deletions cut 7 bases from V and 6 bases from J, with 19 bases between. This CDR3 has 14 amino acids. The CDR3: CASKLPGEAAEQYF. As DNA, the CDR3 is TGTGCCAGCAAACTCCCCGGGGAGGCCGCCGAGCAGTACTTC.

In its sample, this clonotype was seen many times. V is TRBV7-3 and J is TRBJ1-2, with 8 bases that match TRBD1. V gave up 5 bases and J gave up 4 bases; unmatched junction bases: 6. Looked up from germline, CDR1 is SGHTA and CDR2 is FQGTGA. The CDR3 runs to 14 residues. CDR3 nucleotide sequence: TGTGCCAGCAGCCGATCAGACAGGGGCTATGGCTACACCTTC. Translated, it gives CASSRSDRGYGYTF. Looking up the rest from reference TRBV7-3 and TRBJ1-2 gives the full variable domain: GAGVSQTPSNKVTEKGKYVELRCDPISGHTALYWYRQSLGQGPEFLIYFQGTGAADDSGLPNDRFFAVRPEGSVSTLKIQRTERGDSAVYLCASSRSDRGYGYTFGSGTRLTVV.

This clonotype was seen ten or more times. The chain recombines TRBV7-8 with TRBJ2-2; tentatively, D is TRBD1 (5 bases). Trimming took 5 bases from V and 4 from J, leaving 14 bases between them. Germline V gene sequence: CDR1 SGHVS, CDR2 FQNEAQ. The CDR3 length is 15 residues. CDR3 sequence: CASSPQGVVTGELFF. CDR3 coding DNA: TGTGCCAGCAGCCCTCAAGGGGTGGTCACCGGGGAGCTGTTTTTT.